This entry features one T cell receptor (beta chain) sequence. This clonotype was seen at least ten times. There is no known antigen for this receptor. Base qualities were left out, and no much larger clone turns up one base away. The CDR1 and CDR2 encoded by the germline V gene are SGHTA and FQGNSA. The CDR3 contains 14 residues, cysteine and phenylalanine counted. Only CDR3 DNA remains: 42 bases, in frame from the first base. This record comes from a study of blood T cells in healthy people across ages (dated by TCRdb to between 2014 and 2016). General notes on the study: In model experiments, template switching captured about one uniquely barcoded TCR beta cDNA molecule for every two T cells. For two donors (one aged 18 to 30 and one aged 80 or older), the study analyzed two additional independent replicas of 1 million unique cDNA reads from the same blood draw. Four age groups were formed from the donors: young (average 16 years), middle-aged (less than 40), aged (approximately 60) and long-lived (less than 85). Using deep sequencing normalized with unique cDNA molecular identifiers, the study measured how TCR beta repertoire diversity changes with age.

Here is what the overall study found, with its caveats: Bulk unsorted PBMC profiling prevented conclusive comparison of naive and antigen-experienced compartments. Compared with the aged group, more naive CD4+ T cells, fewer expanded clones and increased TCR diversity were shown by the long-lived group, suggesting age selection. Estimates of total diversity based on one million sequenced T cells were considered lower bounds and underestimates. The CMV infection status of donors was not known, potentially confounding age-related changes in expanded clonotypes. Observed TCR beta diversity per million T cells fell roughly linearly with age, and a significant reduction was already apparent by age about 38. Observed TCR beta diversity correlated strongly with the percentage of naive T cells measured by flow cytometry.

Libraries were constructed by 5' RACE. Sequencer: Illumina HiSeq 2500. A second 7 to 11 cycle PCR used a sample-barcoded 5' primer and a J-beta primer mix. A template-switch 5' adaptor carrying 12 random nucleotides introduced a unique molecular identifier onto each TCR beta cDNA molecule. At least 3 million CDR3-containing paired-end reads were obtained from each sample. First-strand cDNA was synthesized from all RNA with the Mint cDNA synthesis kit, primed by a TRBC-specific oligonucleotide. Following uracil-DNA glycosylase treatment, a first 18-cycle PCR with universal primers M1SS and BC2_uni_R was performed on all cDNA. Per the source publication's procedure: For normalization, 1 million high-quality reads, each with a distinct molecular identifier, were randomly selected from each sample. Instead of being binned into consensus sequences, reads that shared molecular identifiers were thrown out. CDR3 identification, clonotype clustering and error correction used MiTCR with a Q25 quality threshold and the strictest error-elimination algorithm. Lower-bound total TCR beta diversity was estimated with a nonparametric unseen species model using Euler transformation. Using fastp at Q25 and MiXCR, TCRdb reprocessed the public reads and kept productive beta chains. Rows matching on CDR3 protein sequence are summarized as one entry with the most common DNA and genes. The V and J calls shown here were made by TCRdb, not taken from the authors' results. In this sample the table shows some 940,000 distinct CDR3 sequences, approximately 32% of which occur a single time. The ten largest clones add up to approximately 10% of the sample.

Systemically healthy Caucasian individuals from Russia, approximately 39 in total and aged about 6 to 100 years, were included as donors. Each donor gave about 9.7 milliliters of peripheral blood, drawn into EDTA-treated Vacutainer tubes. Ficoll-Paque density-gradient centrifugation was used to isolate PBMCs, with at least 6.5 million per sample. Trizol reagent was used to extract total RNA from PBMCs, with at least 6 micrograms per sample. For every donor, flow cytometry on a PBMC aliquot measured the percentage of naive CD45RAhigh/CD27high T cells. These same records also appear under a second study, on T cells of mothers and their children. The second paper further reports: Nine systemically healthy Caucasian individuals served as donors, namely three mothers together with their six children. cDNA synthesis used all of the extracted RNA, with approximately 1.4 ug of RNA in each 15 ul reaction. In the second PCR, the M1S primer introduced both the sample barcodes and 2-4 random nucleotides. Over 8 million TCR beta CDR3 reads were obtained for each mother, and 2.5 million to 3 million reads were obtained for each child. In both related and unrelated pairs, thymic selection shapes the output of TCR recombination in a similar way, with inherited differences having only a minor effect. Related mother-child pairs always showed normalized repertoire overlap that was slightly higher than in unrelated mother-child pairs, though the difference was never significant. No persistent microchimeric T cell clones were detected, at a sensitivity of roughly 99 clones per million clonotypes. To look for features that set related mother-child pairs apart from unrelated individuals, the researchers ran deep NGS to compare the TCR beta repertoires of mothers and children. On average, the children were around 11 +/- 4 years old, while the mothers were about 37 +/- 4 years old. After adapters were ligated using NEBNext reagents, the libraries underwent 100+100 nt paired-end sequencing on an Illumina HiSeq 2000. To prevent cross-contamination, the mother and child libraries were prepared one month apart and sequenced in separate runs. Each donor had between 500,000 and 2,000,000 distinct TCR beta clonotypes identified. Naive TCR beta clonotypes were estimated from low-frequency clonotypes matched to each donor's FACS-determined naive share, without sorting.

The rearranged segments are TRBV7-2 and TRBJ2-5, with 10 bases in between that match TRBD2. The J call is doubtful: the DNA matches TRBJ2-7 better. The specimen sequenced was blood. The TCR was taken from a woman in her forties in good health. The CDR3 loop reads CASSLGLAGAEQYF. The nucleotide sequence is TGTGCCAGCAGCTTAGGGCTAGCGGGGGCCGAGCAGTACTTC.